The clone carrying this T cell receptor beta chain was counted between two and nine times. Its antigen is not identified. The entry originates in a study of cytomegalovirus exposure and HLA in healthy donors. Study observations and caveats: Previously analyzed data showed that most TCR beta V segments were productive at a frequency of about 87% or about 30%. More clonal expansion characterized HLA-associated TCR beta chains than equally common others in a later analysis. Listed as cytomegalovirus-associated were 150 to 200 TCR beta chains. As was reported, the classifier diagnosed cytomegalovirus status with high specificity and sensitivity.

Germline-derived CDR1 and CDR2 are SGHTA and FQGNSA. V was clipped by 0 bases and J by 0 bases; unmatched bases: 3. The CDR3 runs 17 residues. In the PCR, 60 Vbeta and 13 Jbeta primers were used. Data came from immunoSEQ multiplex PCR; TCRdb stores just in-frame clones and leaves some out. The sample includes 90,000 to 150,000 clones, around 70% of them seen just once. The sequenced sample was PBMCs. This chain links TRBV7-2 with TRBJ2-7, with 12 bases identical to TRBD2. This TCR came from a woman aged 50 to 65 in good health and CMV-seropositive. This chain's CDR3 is CASSLARTSGTSYEQYF. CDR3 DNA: TGTGCCAGCAGCTTAGCTAGGACTAGCGGGACCTCCTACGAGCAGTACTTC.